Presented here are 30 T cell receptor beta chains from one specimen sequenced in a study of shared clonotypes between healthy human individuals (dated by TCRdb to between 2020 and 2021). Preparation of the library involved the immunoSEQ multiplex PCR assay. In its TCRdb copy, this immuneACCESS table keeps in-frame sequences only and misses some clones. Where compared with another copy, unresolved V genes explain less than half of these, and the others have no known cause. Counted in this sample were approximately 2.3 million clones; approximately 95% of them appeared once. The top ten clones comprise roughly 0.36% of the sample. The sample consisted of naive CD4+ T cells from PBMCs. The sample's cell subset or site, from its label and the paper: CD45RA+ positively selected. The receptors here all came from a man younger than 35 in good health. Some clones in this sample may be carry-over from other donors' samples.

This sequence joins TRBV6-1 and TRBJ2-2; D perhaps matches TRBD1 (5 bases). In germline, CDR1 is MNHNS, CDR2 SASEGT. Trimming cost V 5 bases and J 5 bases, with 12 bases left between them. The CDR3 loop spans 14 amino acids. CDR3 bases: TGTGCCAGCAGTTCCCCCCACAGGACCGGGGAGCTGTTTTTT. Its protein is CASSSPHRTGELFF.

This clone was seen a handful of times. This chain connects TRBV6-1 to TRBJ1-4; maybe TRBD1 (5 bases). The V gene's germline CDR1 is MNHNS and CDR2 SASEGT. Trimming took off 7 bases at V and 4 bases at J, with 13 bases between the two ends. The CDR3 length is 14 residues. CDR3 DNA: TGTGCCAGCAAGTCTGGGGGGAGTAATGAAAAACTGTTTTTT. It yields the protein CASKSGGSNEKLFF.

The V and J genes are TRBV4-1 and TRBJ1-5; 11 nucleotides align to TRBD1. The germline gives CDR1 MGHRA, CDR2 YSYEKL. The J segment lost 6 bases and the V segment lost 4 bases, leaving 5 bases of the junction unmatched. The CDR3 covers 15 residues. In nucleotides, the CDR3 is TGCGCCAGCAGCCTGGACAGGGGGCTGGGTCAGCCCCAGCATTTT. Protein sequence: CASSLDRGLGQPQHF.

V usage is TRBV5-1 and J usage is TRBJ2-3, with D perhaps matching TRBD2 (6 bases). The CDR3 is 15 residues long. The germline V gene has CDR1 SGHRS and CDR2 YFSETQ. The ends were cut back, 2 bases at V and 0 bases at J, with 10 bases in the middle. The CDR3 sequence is CASSFGLKSTDTQYF. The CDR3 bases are TGCGCCAGCAGCTTTGGACTAAAGAGCACAGATACGCAGTATTTT. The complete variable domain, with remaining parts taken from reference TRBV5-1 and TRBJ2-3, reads KAGVTQTPRYLIKTRGQQVTLSCSPISGHRSVSWYQQTPGQGLQFLFEYFSETQRNKGNFPGRFSGRQFSNSRSEMNVSTLELGDSALYLCASSFGLKSTDTQYFGPGTRLTVL.

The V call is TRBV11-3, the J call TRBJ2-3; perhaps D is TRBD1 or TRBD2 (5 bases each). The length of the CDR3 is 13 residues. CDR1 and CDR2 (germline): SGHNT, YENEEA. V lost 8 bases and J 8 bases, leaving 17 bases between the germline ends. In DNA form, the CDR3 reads TGTGCCAGCCAACAGTTGGGGACGGCTACGCAGTATTTT. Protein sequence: CASQQLGTATQYF.

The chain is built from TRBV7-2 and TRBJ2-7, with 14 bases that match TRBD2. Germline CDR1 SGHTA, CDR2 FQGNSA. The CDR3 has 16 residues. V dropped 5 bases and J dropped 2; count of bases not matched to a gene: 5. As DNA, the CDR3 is TGTGCCAGCAGCCAGGGACTAGCGGGAGCCGCCTACGAGCAGTACTTC. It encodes CASSQGLAGAAYEQYF.

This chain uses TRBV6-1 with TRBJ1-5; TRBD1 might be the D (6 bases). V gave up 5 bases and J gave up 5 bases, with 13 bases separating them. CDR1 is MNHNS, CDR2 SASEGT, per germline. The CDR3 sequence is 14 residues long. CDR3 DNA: TGTGCCAGCAGTCCCAAAGGGGGAGATCAGCCCCAGCATTTT. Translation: CASSPKGGDQPQHF.

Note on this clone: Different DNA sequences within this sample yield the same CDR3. In DNA form, the CDR3 reads TGCAGCGTTTTCACAGATACGCAGTATTTT. The encoded protein is CSVFTDTQYF. The chain is built from TRBV29-1 and TRBJ2-3, with D hard to call. V lost 5 bases, J lost 2 bases, and 2 bases lay in between. The CDR3 has 10 residues. CDR1 is SQVTM, CDR2 ANQGSEA, per germline.

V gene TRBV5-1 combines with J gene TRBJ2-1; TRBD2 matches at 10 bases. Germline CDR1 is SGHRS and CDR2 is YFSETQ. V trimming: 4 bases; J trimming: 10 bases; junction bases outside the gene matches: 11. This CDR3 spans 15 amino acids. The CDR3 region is CASSPSGRAGIEQFF. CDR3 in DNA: TGCGCCAGCAGCCCCAGCGGGAGGGCGGGGATAGAGCAGTTCTTC.

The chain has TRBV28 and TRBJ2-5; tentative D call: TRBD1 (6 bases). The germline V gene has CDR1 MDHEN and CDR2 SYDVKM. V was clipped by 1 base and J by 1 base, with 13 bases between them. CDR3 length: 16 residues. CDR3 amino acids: CASSLLSDRSQETQYF. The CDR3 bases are TGTGCCAGCAGTTTATTATCTGACAGGAGCCAAGAGACCCAGTACTTC.

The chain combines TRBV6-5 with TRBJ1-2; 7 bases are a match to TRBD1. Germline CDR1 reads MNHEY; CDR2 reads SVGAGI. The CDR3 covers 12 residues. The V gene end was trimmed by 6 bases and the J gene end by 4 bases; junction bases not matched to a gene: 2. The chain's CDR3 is CASRGQLYGYTF. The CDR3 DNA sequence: TGTGCCAGCAGGGGACAGCTCTATGGCTACACCTTC.

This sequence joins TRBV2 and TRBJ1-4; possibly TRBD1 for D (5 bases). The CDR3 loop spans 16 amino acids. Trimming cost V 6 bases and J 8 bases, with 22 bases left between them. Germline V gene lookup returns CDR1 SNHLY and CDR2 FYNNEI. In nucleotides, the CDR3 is TGTGCCAGCAGCCTATCCCACACCCCCTCAGGGGAAAAACTGTTTTTT. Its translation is CASSLSHTPSGEKLFF.

Written as DNA, the CDR3 is TGTGCCAGCAGTACCGGGACACCCAGGGGGCAGTTCTTC. Translation: CASSTGTPRGQFF. The gene calls are TRBV28 and TRBJ2-1; D is possibly TRBD1 (6 bases). V lost 5 bases and J 12 bases, leaving 17 bases between the germline ends. The CDR3 spans 13 residues. Germline V gives CDR1 MDHEN, CDR2 SYDVKM. Based on the CDR3 plus reference TRBV28 and TRBJ2-1, the full variable domain is DVKVTQSSRYLVKRTGEKVFLECVQDMDHENMFWYRQDPGLGLRLIYFSYDVKMKEKGDIPEGYSVSREKKERFSLILESASTNQTSMYLCASSTGTPRGQFFGPGTRLTVL.

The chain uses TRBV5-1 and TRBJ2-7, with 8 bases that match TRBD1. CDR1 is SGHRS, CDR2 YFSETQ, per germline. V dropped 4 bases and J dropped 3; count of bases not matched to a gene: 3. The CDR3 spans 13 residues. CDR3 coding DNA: TGCGCCAGCAGCAAGGGACAGGTCTACGAGCAGTACTTC. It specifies CASSKGQVYEQYF.

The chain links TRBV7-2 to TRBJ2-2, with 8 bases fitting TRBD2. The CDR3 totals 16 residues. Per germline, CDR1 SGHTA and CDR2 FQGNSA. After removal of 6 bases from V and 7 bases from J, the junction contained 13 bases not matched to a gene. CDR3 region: CASSKGGGPLHGELFF. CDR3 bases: TGTGCCAGCAGTAAGGGCGGGGGGCCGTTGCACGGGGAGCTGTTTTTT.

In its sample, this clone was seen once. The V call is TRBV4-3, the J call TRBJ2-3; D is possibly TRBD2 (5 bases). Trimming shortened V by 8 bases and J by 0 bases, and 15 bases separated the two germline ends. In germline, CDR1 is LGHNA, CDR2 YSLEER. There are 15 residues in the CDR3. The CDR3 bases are TGCGCCAGCCAACTCAGCGGTACTAGCACAGATACGCAGTATTTT. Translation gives CASQLSGTSTDTQYF.

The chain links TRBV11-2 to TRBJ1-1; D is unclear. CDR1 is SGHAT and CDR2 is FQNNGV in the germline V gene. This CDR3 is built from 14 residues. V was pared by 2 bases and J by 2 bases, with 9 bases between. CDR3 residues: CASSLLPLNTEAFF. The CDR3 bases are TGTGCCAGCAGCTTATTACCGCTAAACACTGAAGCTTTCTTT.

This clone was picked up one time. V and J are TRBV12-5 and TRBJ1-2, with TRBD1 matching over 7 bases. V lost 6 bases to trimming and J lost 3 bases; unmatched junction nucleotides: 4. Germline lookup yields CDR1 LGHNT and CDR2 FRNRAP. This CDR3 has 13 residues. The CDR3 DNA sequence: TGTGCTAGTGGGACAACAGGGGACTATGGCTACACCTTC. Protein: CASGTTGDYGYTF.

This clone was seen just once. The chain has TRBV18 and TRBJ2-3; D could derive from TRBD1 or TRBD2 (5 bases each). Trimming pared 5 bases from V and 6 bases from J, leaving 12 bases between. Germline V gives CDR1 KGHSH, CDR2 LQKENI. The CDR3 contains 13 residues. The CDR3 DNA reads TGTGCCAGCTCATCCGCAGGGACGGATACGCAGTATTTT. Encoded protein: CASSSAGTDTQYF.

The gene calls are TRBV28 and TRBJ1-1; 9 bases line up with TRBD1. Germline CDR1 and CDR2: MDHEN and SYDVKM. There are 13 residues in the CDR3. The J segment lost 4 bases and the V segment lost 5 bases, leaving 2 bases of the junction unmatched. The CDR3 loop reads CASSRQGGTEAFF. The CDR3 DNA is TGTGCCAGCAGTCGACAGGGGGGCACTGAAGCTTTCTTT.

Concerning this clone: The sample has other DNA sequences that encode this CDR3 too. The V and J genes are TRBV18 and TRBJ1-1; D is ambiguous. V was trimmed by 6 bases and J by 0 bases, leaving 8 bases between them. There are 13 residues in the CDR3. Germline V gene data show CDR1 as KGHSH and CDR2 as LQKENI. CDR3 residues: CASSPSVNTEAFF. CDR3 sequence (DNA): TGTGCCAGCTCGCCCTCGGTGAACACTGAAGCTTTCTTT.

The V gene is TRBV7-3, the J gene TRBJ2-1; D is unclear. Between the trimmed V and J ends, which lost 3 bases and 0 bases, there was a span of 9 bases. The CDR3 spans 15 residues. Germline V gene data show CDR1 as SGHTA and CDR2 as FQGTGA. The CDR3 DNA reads TGTGCCAGCAGCTTCGCGAGTAACTCCTACAATGAGCAGTTCTTC. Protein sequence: CASSFASNSYNEQFF.

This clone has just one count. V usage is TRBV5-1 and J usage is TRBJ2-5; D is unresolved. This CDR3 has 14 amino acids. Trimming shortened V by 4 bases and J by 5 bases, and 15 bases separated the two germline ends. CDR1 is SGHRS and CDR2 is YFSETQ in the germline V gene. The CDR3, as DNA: TGCGCCAGCAGCGCCGGACGCTCTCACGAGACCCAGTACTTC. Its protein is CASSAGRSHETQYF.

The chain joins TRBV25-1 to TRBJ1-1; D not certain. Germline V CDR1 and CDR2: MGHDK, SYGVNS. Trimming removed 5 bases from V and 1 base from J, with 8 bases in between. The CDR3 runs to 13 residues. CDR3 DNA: TGTGCCAGCAGTCGGCAGCCGAACACTGAAGCTTTCTTT. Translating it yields CASSRQPNTEAFF.

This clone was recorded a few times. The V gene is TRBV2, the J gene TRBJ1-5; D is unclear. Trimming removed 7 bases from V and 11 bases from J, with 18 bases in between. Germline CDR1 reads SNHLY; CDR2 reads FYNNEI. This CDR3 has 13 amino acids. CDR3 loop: CASKGFGSGSQHF. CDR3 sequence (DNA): TGTGCCAGCAAGGGCTTTGGCTCGGGTTCCCAGCATTTT.

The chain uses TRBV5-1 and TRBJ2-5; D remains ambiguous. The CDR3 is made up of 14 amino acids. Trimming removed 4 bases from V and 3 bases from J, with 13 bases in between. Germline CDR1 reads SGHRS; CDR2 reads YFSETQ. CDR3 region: CASSTTGAEETQYF. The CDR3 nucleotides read TGCGCCAGCAGCACTACGGGCGCAGAAGAGACCCAGTACTTC. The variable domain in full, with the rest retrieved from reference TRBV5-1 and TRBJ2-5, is KAGVTQTPRYLIKTRGQQVTLSCSPISGHRSVSWYQQTPGQGLQFLFEYFSETQRNKGNFPGRFSGRQFSNSRSEMNVSTLELGDSALYLCASSTTGAEETQYFGPGTRLLVL.

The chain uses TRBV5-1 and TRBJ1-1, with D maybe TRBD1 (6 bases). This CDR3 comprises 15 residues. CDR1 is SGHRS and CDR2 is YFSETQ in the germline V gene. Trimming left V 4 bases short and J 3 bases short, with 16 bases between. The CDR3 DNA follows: TGCGCCAGCAGCCTACAACCGGGGGGCGACACTGAAGCTTTCTTT. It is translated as CASSLQPGGDTEAFF. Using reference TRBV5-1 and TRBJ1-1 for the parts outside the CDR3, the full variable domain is KAGVTQTPRYLIKTRGQQVTLSCSPISGHRSVSWYQQTPGQGLQFLFEYFSETQRNKGNFPGRFSGRQFSNSRSEMNVSTLELGDSALYLCASSLQPGGDTEAFFGQGTRLTVV.

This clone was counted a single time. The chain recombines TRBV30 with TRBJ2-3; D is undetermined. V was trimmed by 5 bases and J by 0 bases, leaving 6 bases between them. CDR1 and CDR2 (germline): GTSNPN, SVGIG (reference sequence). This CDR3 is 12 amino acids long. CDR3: CAWVDSTDTQYF. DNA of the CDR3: TGTGCCTGGGTCGACAGCACAGATACGCAGTATTTT.

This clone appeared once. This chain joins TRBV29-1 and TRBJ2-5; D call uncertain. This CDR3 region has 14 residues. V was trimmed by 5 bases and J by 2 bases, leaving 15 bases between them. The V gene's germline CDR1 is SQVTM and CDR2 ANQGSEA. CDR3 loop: CSVRFLLLQETQYF. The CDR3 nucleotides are TGCAGCGTTCGATTTCTGCTTCTACAAGAGACCCAGTACTTC.

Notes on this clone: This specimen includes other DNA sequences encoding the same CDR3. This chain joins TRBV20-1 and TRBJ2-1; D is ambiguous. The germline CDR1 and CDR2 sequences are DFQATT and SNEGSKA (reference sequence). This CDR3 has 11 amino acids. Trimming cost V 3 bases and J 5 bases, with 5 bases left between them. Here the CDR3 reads CSASRHNEQFF. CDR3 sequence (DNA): TGCAGTGCTAGTAGGCACAATGAGCAGTTCTTC.